Detailed here is one T cell receptor (beta chain). From germline, CDR1 is LNHDA and CDR2 SQIVND (reference sequence). Trimming left V 4 bases short and J 1 base short, with 19 bases between. The CDR3 is 17 amino acids. This record comes from a study of cytotoxic CD8 clonotypes in ibrutinib-treated CLL. Clones were sequenced by immunoSEQ multiplex PCR, and TCRdb holds only the in-frame ones, with some missing. Of 150,000 to 250,000 clones in the sample, 72% were seen once. The chain has TRBV19 and TRBJ1-1; D call uncertain. Here the sequenced sample was PBMCs, taken after 24 months of ibrutinib treatment. This clonotype was sampled from a human donor with chronic lymphocytic leukemia. The CDR3 sequence is CASSTSPGPGWNTEAFF. The CDR3 region has the DNA TGTGCCAGTAGTACAAGTCCGGGCCCCGGGTGGAACACTGAAGCTTTCTTT. Combining the CDR3 with reference TRBV19 and TRBJ1-1 gives the whole variable domain DGGITQSPKYLFRKEGQNVTLSCEQNLNHDAMYWYRQDPGQGLRLIYYSQIVNDFQKGDIAEGYSVSREKKESFPLTVTSAQKNPTAFYLCASSTSPGPGWNTEAFFGQGTRLTVV.